The rows below give T cell receptor beta chains drawn from one sample of a study of T cells in Graves' hyperthyroidism and ophthalmopathy. TCRdb re-called the multiplex PCR reads with MiXCR, one entry per CDR3 protein. Of around 300,000 distinct CDR3 sequences listed, roughly 13% are singletons. The specimen sequenced was blood. These TCRs come from a woman aged 25 to 39 with Graves' hyperthyroidism. The CDR3 runs from the conserved cysteine through the conserved F or W. Each record gives: CDR3 length, clone size, J gene, D gene, V gene, CDR3 protein, CDR3 DNA. A D gene is named only where the DNA matches it firmly. The listing skips clone size in some rows; elsewhere it reads once, few, many or a size class.

16,few,TRBJ2-1,TRBD2,TRBV11-2,CASSLVSAGVGNEQFF,TGTGCCAGCAGCTTAGTTTCAGCGGGAGTCGGTAATGAGCAGTTCTTC
16,few,TRBJ2-1,TRBD2,TRBV3-1,CASSQDIGTSGNEQFF,TGTGCCAGCAGCCAAGATATAGGGACTAGCGGCAATGAGCAGTTCTTC
13,many,TRBJ2-7,-,TRBV27,CASSGLGAQEQYF,TGTGCCAGCAGTGGGCTAGGAGCTCAAGAGCAGTACTTC
15,-,TRBJ1-1,-,TRBV4-1,CASSQSNRRNTEAFF,TGCGCCAGCAGCCAATCCAACAGGAGGAACACTGAAGCTTTCTTT
12,many,TRBJ1-1,TRBD1,TRBV6-2/TRBV6-3,CASSTGVAEAFF,TGTGCCAGCAGTACAGGGGTTGCTGAAGCTTTCTTT
16,-,TRBJ2-2,TRBD1,TRBV15,CATSRNRGSGIGELSF,TGTGCCACCAGCAGAAACAGGGGATCCGGTATCGGGGAGCTGTCTTTT
15,few,TRBJ1-4,TRBD1,TRBV19,CASSLNRGQSEKLFF,TGTGCCAGTAGTCTCAACAGGGGGCAGAGTGAAAAACTGTTTTTT
12,once,TRBJ2-2,-,TRBV19,CASSIPLRELFF,TGTGCCAGTAGTATCCCCTTAAGGGAGCTGTTTTTT
15,many,TRBJ2-2,TRBD2,TRBV6-1,CASRPGLVAGGELFF,TGTGCCAGCAGGCCGGGACTAGTGGCTGGCGGGGAGCTGTTTTTT
15,many,TRBJ2-7,TRBD2,TRBV6-1,CASSPPAGGLGEQYF,TGTGCCAGCAGTCCACCAGCGGGAGGGCTCGGGGAGCAGTACTTC
12,many,TRBJ2-4,-,TRBV2,CASMEAKNIQYF,TGTGCCAGCATGGAAGCCAAAAACATTCAGTACTTC
14,-,TRBJ2-7,-,TRBV5-1,CASSWDGGVYEQYF,TGCGCCAGCAGCTGGGACGGAGGTGTCTACGAGCAGTACTTC
15,many,TRBJ2-3,-,TRBV29-1,CSVNWGDRLTDTQYF,TGCAGCGTTAACTGGGGGGACAGACTCACAGATACGCAGTATTTT
14,many,TRBJ2-5,-,TRBV6-1,CASSEVGSQETQYF,TGTGCCAGCAGTGAAGTTGGCAGCCAAGAGACCCAGTACTTC
15,many,TRBJ2-2,-,TRBV28,CASSLPGPTTGELFF,TGTGCCAGCAGTTTACCTGGACCGACCACCGGGGAGCTGTTTTTT
16,-,TRBJ1-1,TRBD1,TRBV10-3,CAISDRDRGVVAEAFF,TGTGCCATCAGTGATCGTGACAGGGGCGTTGTGGCTGAAGCTTTCTTT
13,many,TRBJ1-1,-,TRBV2,CASRRQMNTEAFF,TGTGCCAGCAGGAGGCAGATGAACACTGAAGCTTTCTTT
14,few,TRBJ2-7,-,TRBV20-1,CSARDLYHSYEQYF,TGCAGTGCTAGAGATCTGTACCATTCCTACGAGCAGTACTTC
13,many,TRBJ2-5,-,TRBV20-1,CSARLTSKETQYF,TGCAGTGCTCGGTTGACTAGTAAAGAGACCCAGTACTTC
16,many,TRBJ2-1,TRBD1,TRBV12-3/TRBV12-4,CASRRRLGTGENEQFF,TGTGCCAGCAGACGCCGTCTTGGGACAGGGGAGAATGAGCAGTTCTTC
16,few,TRBJ2-7,-,TRBV20-1,CSARDRRASPTYEQYF,TGCAGTGCTAGAGATCGAAGGGCTAGCCCAACCTACGAGCAGTACTTC
16,-,TRBJ2-1,TRBD1,TRBV29-1,CSVEKETGGTHNEQFF,TGCAGCGTTGAAAAGGAAACAGGGGGTACCCACAATGAGCAGTTCTTC
16,many,TRBJ1-1,TRBD1,TRBV2,CARGQGFFGPNTEAFF,TGTGCCAGGGGACAGGGTTTCTTTGGCCCGAACACTGAAGCTTTCTTT
16,-,TRBJ1-1,-,TRBV20-1,CSARDGTRGGGTEAFF,TGCAGTGCTAGAGATGGGACCCGGGGAGGTGGGACTGAAGCTTTCTTT
12,few,TRBJ2-1,-,TRBV24-1,CATSERADEQFF,TGTGCCACCAGTGAAAGGGCCGATGAGCAGTTCTTC
14,-,TRBJ2-1,-,TRBV25-1,CASSESSIYNEQFF,TGTGCCAGCAGTGAATCGTCCATCTACAATGAGCAGTTCTTC
15,many,TRBJ2-1,-,TRBV28,CASSKERSSYNEQFF,TGTGCCAGCAGCAAGGAGCGGAGCTCCTACAATGAGCAGTTCTTC
15,few,TRBJ2-1,TRBD2,TRBV10-3,CAIRASGSWRWEQFF,TGTGCCATCAGGGCTAGCGGGAGTTGGAGGTGGGAGCAGTTCTTC
12,many,TRBJ2-3,-,TRBV20-1,CSARERGDTQYF,TGCAGTGCTAGAGAAAGGGGGGATACGCAGTATTTT
15,few,TRBJ2-4,-,TRBV20-1,CSARRGGGGKDIQYF,TGCAGTGCTAGAAGGGGGGGAGGAGGGAAGGACATTCAGTACTTC
14,few,TRBJ1-2,-,TRBV6-1,CATRMLGGNYGYTF,TGTGCCACCCGTATGCTGGGGGGGAACTATGGCTACACCTTC
18,once,TRBJ2-5,-,TRBV27,CASSPISNALFGGPWWYF,TGTGCCAGCAGTCCCATTAGTAACGCGCTCTTCGGCGGGCCCTGGTGGTACTTC
15,few,TRBJ1-4,TRBD1,TRBV28,CASRPLDRGLEKLFF,TGTGCCAGCAGACCTTTGGACAGGGGGCTCGAAAAACTGTTTTTT
15,few,TRBJ1-1,-,TRBV6-1,CASSRPGILNTEAFF,TGTGCCAGCAGCCGTCCCGGGATATTGAACACTGAAGCTTTCTTT
16,many,TRBJ2-1,TRBD2,TRBV7-2,CASSLAIAGGYNEQFF,TGTGCCAGCAGCTTAGCGATAGCGGGAGGGTACAATGAGCAGTTCTTC
14,many,TRBJ1-1,-,TRBV6-1,CASSRLSVRTEAFF,TGTGCCAGCAGTCGATTATCGGTGAGGACTGAAGCTTTCTTT